These 9 T cell receptor beta chains were sequenced from one sample in a study of T cell responses to AZD1222 COVID-19 vaccine. TCRdb's copy holds only in-frame clones and misses some; the assay was immunoSEQ multiplex PCR. The sample carries some 110,000 clones, about 85% recorded once. The sample consisted of peripheral blood, taken on day 0 of AZD1222 vaccination. These receptors were collected from an adult in good health.

This clone was found once. The chain uses TRBV27 and TRBJ2-7, with 12 bases that match TRBD2. This CDR3 spans 15 amino acids. The junction had 2 bases not matched to a gene; V was cut back by 3 bases and J by 2 bases. Looked up from germline, CDR1 is MNHEY and CDR2 is SMNVEV (reference sequence). The CDR3 DNA reads TGTGCCAGCAGTTTCCTAGCGGGAGGGCCCTACGAGCAGTACTTC. It translates to CASSFLAGGPYEQYF.

The chain employs TRBV6-2 or TRBV6-3 and TRBJ2-5; the D is unclear. Germline lookup yields CDR1 MNHEY and CDR2 SVGEGT. V lost 0 bases, J lost 3 bases, and 11 bases lay in between. The CDR3 runs 15 residues. This CDR3 is CASSYSPEKEETQYF. Written as DNA, the CDR3 is TGTGCCAGCAGTTACTCCCCCGAGAAGGAAGAGACCCAGTACTTC.

The CDR3 loop reads CASTAWSSYNEQFF. The CDR3, as DNA: TGTGCCAGCACCGCTTGGAGCTCCTACAATGAGCAGTTCTTC. This chain connects TRBV11-2 to TRBJ2-1; D remains unclear. The CDR3 runs to 14 residues. V lost 7 bases to trimming and J lost 0 bases, with 10 bases between them. The germline V gene has CDR1 SGHAT and CDR2 FQNNGV.

This clone has just a few counts. V usage is TRBV27 and J usage is TRBJ2-2; unclear D gene. This CDR3 is 13 amino acids long. Trimming took 5 bases from V and 8 from J, leaving 12 bases between them. Germline V gives CDR1 MNHEY, CDR2 SMNVEV (reference sequence). The CDR3 DNA reads TGTGCCAGCAGTCGGCTCTCATCAGGGGAGCTGTTTTTT. Its translation is CASSRLSSGELFF.

The J gene is TRBJ2-1, the V gene TRBV21-1; the listed D gene, TRBD1, was not tested against the DNA. TRBV21-1 is a pseudogene segment. CDR3 size: 14 residues. The CDR3 coding sequence is TGTGCCAGCAGCAAACGGGCAGGGCTAAATGAGCAGTTCTTC. This translates into CASSKRAGLNEQFF.

The V and J genes are TRBV6-1 and TRBJ2-3; 7 bases are shared with TRBD2. The germline CDR1 and CDR2 sequences are MNHNS and SASEGT. The CDR3 has 12 residues. J was trimmed by 6 bases and V by 5 bases; bases with no gene match: 2. This chain's CDR3 is CASSPGGDTQYF. CDR3 nucleotide sequence: TGTGCCAGCAGTCCCGGGGGGGATACGCAGTATTTT.

CDR3 loop: CASSIMSGADTQYF. In DNA, the CDR3 is TGTGCCAGTAGTATCATGTCAGGAGCAGATACGCAGTATTTT. The chain uses TRBV19 and TRBJ2-3; D is unresolved. V lost 3 bases and J lost 4, with 11 bases in between. Germline assignment: CDR1 LNHDA and CDR2 SQIVND (reference sequence). The CDR3 covers 14 residues.

This chain joins TRBV28 and TRBJ2-1; 12 bases fit TRBD2. Trimming took 5 bases from V and 7 from J; bases not matched to a gene: 12. The CDR3 extends over 17 amino acids. The V gene's germline CDR1 is MDHEN and CDR2 SYDVKM. In nucleotides, the CDR3 is TGTGCCAGCAGTGGCGCAGCAGGGACTAGCGGGTATAATGAGCAGTTCTTC. Translation: CASSGAAGTSGYNEQFF.

This rearrangement joins TRBV5-1 to TRBJ2-1, with 11 positions matching TRBD2. The CDR3 extends over 19 amino acids. V shed 2 bases, J shed 1 base, and the junction held 11 bases outside the gene matches. The germline CDR1 and CDR2 sequences are SGHRS and YFSETQ. CDR3 protein: CASSFRTSGSARSYNEQFF. The CDR3 nucleotides read TGCGCCAGCAGCTTTAGAACTAGCGGGAGCGCCAGGTCCTACAATGAGCAGTTCTTC.